A selection of T cell receptor beta chains follows, all from one sample in a study of shared clonotypes between healthy human individuals. Some clones are missing from TCRdb's copy, which holds only in-frame ones; the method was immunoSEQ multiplex PCR. The sample comprises about 2.4 million clones, 93% of which are singletons, and 0.36% rests with the top ten. The source material was naive CD4+ T cells from PBMCs. The receptors originated from a young man in good health. Some clones in this sample may be carry-over from other donors' samples. Both conserved end residues are part of each CDR3. Each record gives: V gene, clone size, D gene, J gene, CDR3 protein, CDR3 DNA. A D gene is named only where the DNA matches it firmly. Not all rows give a size; the values are once, few, many and, for expanded clones, a class.

>TRBV7-2|NA|NA|TRBJ2-2
CATALGGELFF
TGTGCCACCGCCCTTGGAGGGGAGCTGTTTTTT
>TRBV11-3|once|NA|TRBJ2-3
CASSLGGTTDTQYF
TGTGCCAGCAGCTTAGGCGGGACAACAGATACGCAGTATTTT
>TRBV18|NA|NA|TRBJ1-1
CASSGERIRTEAFF
TGTGCCAGCTCAGGAGAGAGGATTAGGACTGAAGCTTTCTTT
>TRBV11-2|NA|TRBD1|TRBJ1-2
CASSFIPRTGREGGYTF
TGTGCCAGCAGCTTTATACCGAGGACAGGGAGGGAGGGAGGCTACACCTTC
>TRBV27|NA|TRBD2|TRBJ2-1
CASSLSGSIYNEQFF
TGTGCCAGCAGTTTAAGCGGGAGCATCTACAATGAGCAGTTCTTC
>TRBV6-5|NA|NA|TRBJ2-7
CASSIAADPSYEQYF
TGTGCCAGCAGCATAGCGGCAGACCCCTCCTACGAGCAGTACTTC
>TRBV5-1|NA|NA|TRBJ2-7
CASSLSFGSYEQYF
TGCGCCAGCAGCTTATCCTTCGGGAGCTACGAGCAGTACTTC
>TRBV4-2|NA|NA|TRBJ1-2
CASSQVTSFPVYGYTF
TGTGCCAGCAGCCAAGTTACGTCGTTTCCTGTATATGGCTACACCTTC
>TRBV25-1|NA|TRBD1|TRBJ2-1
CASSLHSAGTGTDNEQFF
TGTGCCAGCAGTCTACACTCGGCCGGGACAGGGACCGACAATGAGCAGTTCTTC
>TRBV20-1|NA|NA|TRBJ1-4
CSALRGEKLFF
TGCAGTGCCCTCAGGGGCGAAAAGCTGTTTTTT
>TRBV7-8|NA|NA|TRBJ2-7
CASSPRGLINYEQYF
TGTGCCAGCAGCCCCCGGGGACTGATCAACTACGAGCAGTACTTC
>TRBV2|NA|TRBD1|TRBJ2-7
CASSDQGQGYEQYF
TGTGCCAGCAGTGACCAGGGACAGGGCTACGAGCAGTACTTC
>TRBV7-6|NA|NA|TRBJ2-3
CASSLRQARGDTDTQYF
TGTGCCAGCAGCTTAAGGCAAGCAAGAGGGGACACAGATACGCAGTATTTT
>TRBV7-9|NA|TRBD2|TRBJ2-1
CASSLSGTSGRGVYNEQFF
TGTGCCAGCAGCTTATCTGGGACTAGCGGGAGAGGTGTCTACAATGAGCAGTTCTTC
>TRBV7-2|NA|NA|TRBJ2-1
CASSPPRPGNEQFF
TGTGCCAGCAGCCCACCCCGACCGGGCAATGAGCAGTTCTTC
>TRBV5-4|NA|TRBD1|TRBJ2-6
CASSLAGGSGANVLTF
TGTGCCAGCAGCTTGGCAGGGGGCTCTGGGGCCAACGTCCTGACTTTC
>TRBV7-9|NA|NA|TRBJ2-7
CASSAYQGDRYF
TGTGCCAGCAGCGCCTACCAGGGAGATCGGTACTTC
>TRBV7-3|NA|NA|TRBJ1-2
CASSLTGSNYGYTF
TGTGCCAGCAGCTTAACCGGATCTAACTATGGCTACACCTTC
>TRBV11-2|NA|NA|TRBJ1-3
CASSPRRVPGFSGNTIYF
TGTGCCAGCAGCCCTAGGAGGGTCCCAGGGTTCTCTGGAAACACCATATATTTT
>TRBV28|NA|NA|TRBJ2-1
CASSLRKGEQFF
TGTGCCAGTTCGCTAAGAAAAGGGGAGCAGTTCTTC
>TRBV7-2|NA|NA|TRBJ1-3
CASSLAGGGNTIYF
TGTGCCAGCAGCTTAGCGGGAGGGGGAAACACCATATATTTT
>TRBV28|NA|NA|TRBJ2-2
CASSFRGLAGELFF
TGTGCCAGCAGTTTTCGGGGGCTGGCCGGGGAGCTGTTTTTT
>TRBV29-1|NA|TRBD2|TRBJ2-3
CSVGQAGQGVPDTQYF
TGCAGCGTCGGTCAAGCGGGGCAGGGAGTCCCAGATACGCAGTATTTT
>TRBV4-1|NA|NA|TRBJ1-6
CASSQDWRGTLHF
TGCGCCAGCAGCCAGGATTGGAGGGGTACCCTCCACTTT
>TRBV27|NA|NA|TRBJ1-1
CASSLSGVNTEAFF
TGTGCCAGCAGTTTATCGGGTGTGAACACTGAAGCTTTCTTT
>TRBV6-6|NA|TRBD1|TRBJ1-4
CASSYAGTGLNEKLFF
TGTGCCAGCAGTTACGCGGGGACAGGCCTTAATGAAAAACTGTTTTTT
>TRBV9|NA|TRBD2|TRBJ2-3
CASTKEDSSGSSSVGTQYF
TGTGCCAGCACCAAAGAGGACTCTAGCGGGAGTTCGTCGGTGGGTACGCAGTATTTT
>TRBV5-1|NA|NA|TRBJ1-1
CASSDGPLGTGAFF
TGCGCCAGCAGCGACGGGCCCCTGGGAACGGGGGCTTTCTTT
>TRBV29-1|NA|NA|TRBJ1-3
CSVRTSGNTIYF
TGCAGCGTTAGGACCTCTGGAAACACCATATATTTT
>TRBV21-1|NA|NA|TRBJ2-7
CASSKPTLNRQGETYEQYF
TGTGCCAGCAGCAAACCTACACTCAACCGACAGGGGGAGACCTACGAGCAGTACTTC
>TRBV4-2|NA|TRBD2|TRBJ2-1
CASSQVSVSGSYEQFF
TGTGCCAGCAGCCAAGTCTCGGTCAGCGGGAGCTATGAGCAGTTCTTC
>TRBV18|once|NA|TRBJ2-7
CASSEAHSYEQYF
TGTGCCAGCTCAGAGGCTCACTCCTACGAGCAGTACTTC
>TRBV2|NA|NA|TRBJ1-2
CASGRETYGYTF
TGTGCCAGTGGTAGGGAGACCTATGGCTACACCTTC
>TRBV4-3|NA|NA|TRBJ2-2
CASSEISRTGELFF
TGCGCCAGCAGCGAGATAAGTAGAACCGGGGAGCTGTTTTTT
>TRBV6-5|NA|TRBD1|TRBJ1-2
CASSGPGQRGYTF
TGTGCCAGCAGTGGTCCGGGACAGAGGGGCTACACCTTC
>TRBV15|NA|TRBD1|TRBJ1-4
CATSRDDRAPNEKLFF
TGTGCCACCAGCAGAGACGACAGGGCCCCTAATGAAAAACTGTTTTTT
>TRBV28|NA|TRBD1|TRBJ2-5
CASSDPPGTVYHQETQYF
TGTGCCAGCAGTGACCCGCCCGGGACAGTATACCACCAAGAGACCCAGTACTTC
>TRBV5-5|NA|TRBD1|TRBJ2-1
CASSLGTGAYNEQFF
TGTGCCAGCAGCTTGGGTACAGGGGCGTACAATGAGCAGTTCTTC
>TRBV7-8|once|NA|TRBJ2-7
CASSFGLRYEQYF
TGTGCCAGCAGCTTCGGACTCCGATACGAGCAGTACTTC
>TRBV2|NA|NA|TRBJ1-1
CASSEYWNTEAFF
TGTGCCAGCAGTGAATATTGGAACACTGAAGCTTTCTTT
>TRBV12-2|NA|NA|TRBJ2-1
CASRLTASVPYNEQFF
TGTGCAAGTCGCTTAACCGCTAGCGTCCCCTACAATGAGCAGTTCTTC
>TRBV7-9|NA|NA|TRBJ2-6
CASSLLRSGANVLTF
TGTGCCAGCAGCTTACTGAGATCTGGGGCCAACGTCCTGACTTTC
>TRBV5-4|NA|TRBD2|TRBJ2-3
CASSSTGTTRDTQYF
TGTGCCAGCAGCTCCACCGGGACTACGAGGGATACGCAGTATTTT
>TRBV25-1|NA|NA|TRBJ2-1
CATLRDSPYNEQFF
TGTGCCACTCTCCGGGACTCCCCTTACAATGAGCAGTTCTTC
>TRBV5-1|NA|NA|TRBJ1-1
CASSLDRRPWNTEAFF
TGCGCCAGCAGTCTCGATCGGAGACCCTGGAACACTGAAGCTTTCTTT
>TRBV23-1|NA|TRBD1|TRBJ2-7
CARTGPYEQYF
TGCGCCAGGACAGGGCCCTACGAGCAGTACTTC
>TRBV7-2|NA|NA|TRBJ2-7
CASSLTGTNSYEQYF
TGTGCCAGCAGCTTGACCGGGACCAACTCCTACGAGCAGTACTTC
>TRBV7-3|many|NA|TRBJ2-7
CASSLICEQYF
TGTGCCAGCAGCTTAATTTGCGAGCAGTACTTC